These 3 T cell receptor beta chains share one sample of origin, sequenced in a study of HIV-infected children after antiretroviral therapy interruption. Unique molecular identifiers were included in an RNA-based 3' RACE TCR library. Each CDR3 protein gets one entry after TCRdb re-called the 3' RACE reads with MiXCR. The data hold tens of thousands of distinct CDR3 sequences, with about 7% observed a single time. Treatment described: PENTA 11 planned treatment interruption arm or continuous ART arm. This specimen was CD45RA+ CD4+ T cells from PBMCs, pooled from several time points, taken from a donor given antiretroviral therapy, either interrupted or continuous. Documented subset: naive CD4+ CD45RA+ CD45RO- T cells. These receptors were collected from a pool of human donors with HIV.

The chain uses TRBV20-1 and TRBJ2-1; D ambiguous. Trimming took 3 bases from V and 3 from J, leaving 9 bases between them. CDR3 length: 13 residues. The germline V gene encodes CDR1 DFQATT and CDR2 SNEGSKA (reference sequence). The CDR3 spells CSASKTVYNEQFF. Here the CDR3 DNA reads TGCAGTGCTAGTAAGACGGTCTACAATGAGCAGTTCTTC.

This clonotype appeared a few times. The rearrangement uses TRBV7-6 and TRBJ2-3; 12 positions agree with TRBD2. The CDR3 spans 17 residues. Germline assignment: CDR1 SGHVS and CDR2 FNYEAQ. Unmatched junction bases numbered 5, after V lost 0 bases and J lost 4 bases. The CDR3: CASSLALTSGGADTQYF. CDR3 nucleotide sequence: TGTGCCAGCAGCTTAGCCCTGACTAGCGGGGGTGCAGATACGCAGTATTTT.

This clonotype was recorded at least ten times. The chain uses TRBV7-2 and TRBJ1-5; 8 bases are a match to TRBD1. The CDR3 has 15 residues. V lost 5 bases to trimming and J lost 8 bases; unmatched junction nucleotides: 11. The V gene's germline CDR1 is SGHTA and CDR2 FQGNSA. In DNA, the CDR3 is TGTGCCAGCAGCCCCAGACAGGGGTCCATTGAGCCCCAGCATTTT. Translated, it gives CASSPRQGSIEPQHF.